These 14 T cell receptor beta chains originate from one sample sequenced in a study of T-cell reconstitution after alpha-beta-depleted transplantation in children. TCRbeta library preparation incorporated unique molecular identifiers. TCRdb reanalysed the PCR reads using MiXCR and keeps one entry per CDR3 protein. The sample contains about 830,000 distinct CDR3 sequences, roughly 15% of which appear only once. The sequenced sample was PBMCs, mostly from graft donor cells, obtained 360 days after TCRalphabeta/CD19-depleted stem cell transplant. Every receptor here comes from a male patient aged 5 to 17 who had a stem cell transplant for acute lymphoblastic leukemia, so the T cells may come from the graft donor.

This clonotype was seen many times. The chain links TRBV29-1 to TRBJ2-7; TRBD1 might be the D (6 bases). Trimming removed 6 bases from V and 2 bases from J, with 20 bases in between. The germline gives CDR1 SQVTM, CDR2 ANQGSEA. The CDR3 contains 15 residues. CDR3 bases: TGCAGCGTCGCCTCGGCCAGGGGTAGCACCTACGAGCAGTACTTC. It translates to CSVASARGSTYEQYF.

The rearrangement uses TRBV7-3 and TRBJ2-5; D is perhaps TRBD2 (5 bases). Per germline, CDR1 SGHTA and CDR2 FQGTGA. The CDR3 extends over 15 amino acids. Trimming removed 5 bases from V and 3 bases from J, with 16 bases in between. CDR3 nucleotide sequence: TGTGCCAGCAGCAACTTAGTGGGAGCGAAAGAGACCCAGTACTTC. The encoded protein is CASSNLVGAKETQYF.

This clonotype has a handful of counts. J is TRBJ1-3 and V is TRBV7-9, with D possibly being TRBD1 (5 bases). Trimming shortened V by 4 bases and J by 0 bases, and 10 bases separated the two germline ends. Germline CDR1 is SEHNR and CDR2 is FQNEAQ (reference sequence). There are 15 residues in the CDR3. The CDR3 is CASSSGLLSGNTIYF. The CDR3 DNA follows: TGTGCCAGCAGCTCGGGACTCCTCTCTGGAAACACCATATATTTT.

The rearrangement joins TRBV20-1 to TRBJ2-5; D is undetermined. Trimming removed 7 bases at V and 4 bases at J, with 10 bases between. The germline V gene encodes CDR1 DFQATT and CDR2 SNEGSKA (reference sequence). CDR3 length: 11 amino acids. The CDR3, as DNA: TGCAGTGTGGGGTACGGAGAGACCCAGTACTTC. This sequence encodes CSVGYGETQYF.

This clonotype was seen more than once but under ten times. For the CDR3, the DNA is TGTGCCAGCTCCTTTGGACAGGGACGAAGCTCTGGGGCCAACGTCCTGACTTTC. Protein product: CASSFGQGRSSGANVLTF. This chain uses TRBV18 with TRBJ2-6; 8 bases line up with TRBD1. Germline V gene lookup returns CDR1 KGHSH and CDR2 LQKENI. This CDR3 is built from 18 residues. V shed 6 bases, J shed 0 bases, and the junction held 10 bases outside the gene matches.

This clonotype appeared a few times. Here the CDR3 DNA reads TGTGCCAGCAGTTTCGGACAGGGTGCCAATGAGCAGTTCTTC. It translates to CASSFGQGANEQFF. The chain joins TRBV27 to TRBJ2-1; 8 bases fit TRBD1. Losses at the gene ends were 3 bases for V and 6 bases for J; bases not matched to a gene: 4. The CDR3 extends over 14 amino acids. The germline V gene encodes CDR1 MNHEY and CDR2 SMNVEV (reference sequence).

In its sample, this clonotype was seen many times. The chain recombines TRBV6-5 with TRBJ1-1; D is unclear. The V end lost 4 bases, the J end lost 0 bases, and 6 bases lay between the germline ends. Germline lookup yields CDR1 MNHEY and CDR2 SVGAGI. The CDR3 is 13 residues long. The CDR3 region has the DNA TGTGCCAGCAGTTCCCTGATGAACACTGAAGCTTTCTTT. This translates into CASSSLMNTEAFF.

This clonotype was counted only a few times. The chain has TRBV7-2 and TRBJ2-1; D is undetermined. Germline lookup yields CDR1 SGHTA and CDR2 FQGNSA. Trimming stripped 5 bases from V and 12 bases from J, with 14 bases between. The CDR3 spans 12 residues. The CDR3 DNA follows: TGTGCCAGCAGCCCCGCCGGACGTGGGCAGTTCTTC. It is translated as CASSPAGRGQFF.

V gene TRBV20-1 combines with J gene TRBJ2-1; D is perhaps TRBD1 or TRBD2 (5 bases each). Trimming stripped 5 bases from V and 4 bases from J, with 15 bases between. Germline loops: CDR1 DFQATT, CDR2 SNEGSKA (reference sequence). This CDR3 spans 14 amino acids. The CDR3 spells CSAPDTRGYNEQFF. CDR3 in DNA: TGCAGTGCTCCGGATACGAGGGGATACAATGAGCAGTTCTTC.

This clonotype was seen more than once but under ten times. The J gene is TRBJ2-5, the V gene TRBV30, with 11 bases that match TRBD2. Germline CDR1 reads GTSNPN; CDR2 reads SVGIG (reference sequence). The CDR3 extends over 14 amino acids. The V and J ends lost 3 bases and 4 bases, in that order; junction bases with no gene match: 4. CDR3 region: CAWRLAGGRETQYF. CDR3 DNA: TGTGCCTGGAGGCTAGCGGGAGGAAGAGAGACCCAGTACTTC.

The V gene is TRBV18, the J gene TRBJ2-3, with unresolved D. CDR1 and CDR2 from the germline V gene are KGHSH and LQKENI. This CDR3 has 13 amino acids. Trimming pared 3 bases from V and 2 bases from J, leaving 6 bases between. Here the CDR3 reads CASSPKSTDTQYF. CDR3 coding DNA: TGTGCCAGCTCACCGAAATCCACAGATACGCAGTATTTT.

The V gene is TRBV4-1, the J gene TRBJ2-2; D possibly corresponds to TRBD2 (5 bases). The CDR3 consists of 17 residues. Per germline, CDR1 MGHRA and CDR2 YSYEKL. V lost 4 bases to trimming and J lost 3 bases, with 18 bases between them. CDR3 amino acids: CASSLPTSGPDTGELFF. The CDR3 nucleotides read TGCGCCAGCAGCCTACCGACCAGCGGCCCGGACACCGGGGAGCTGTTTTTT.

This clonotype appeared many times. The chain is built from TRBV7-2 and TRBJ2-1; no clear D. This CDR3 region has 11 residues. Germline loops: CDR1 SGHTA, CDR2 FQGNSA. V was cut by 5 bases and J by 10 bases, with 9 bases left in between. The CDR3 region is CASSRVSEQFF. CDR3 nucleotides: TGTGCCAGCAGCCGCGTCAGCGAGCAGTTCTTC.

This clonotype showed up just a few times. This chain uses TRBV5-8 with TRBJ2-5, with 14 bases that match TRBD2. V was pared by 4 bases and J by 5 bases, with 7 bases of the junction left unmatched. The CDR3 contains 16 residues. Looked up from germline, CDR1 is SGHTS and CDR2 is YDEGEE. CDR3 protein: CASSVPGLAGAETQYF. The CDR3 DNA follows: TGTGCCAGCAGCGTACCGGGACTAGCGGGAGCGGAGACCCAGTACTTC.